The TCR beta chain under discussion was sequenced for a study of Graves' ophthalmopathy and Graves' hyperthyroidism. About the study: The blood sample was drawn at first diagnosis and before any treatment. Study results and caveats: Ophthalmopathy and stable hyperthyroidism were discriminated by a 13-signature model, with about 90% sensitivity and 81.08% specificity. The model reached roughly 71% sensitivity and roughly 72% specificity for predicting ophthalmopathy progression.

Researchers took RNA transcripts and amplified TCR beta CDR3 regions from them. RT-PCR in the first round used HTBI primers; a second-round multiplex PCR followed. TCRdb reanalysed the multiplex PCR reads using MiXCR and keeps one entry per CDR3 protein. The repertoire holds almost 750,000 distinct CDR3 sequences, with roughly 41% as singletons. A word on this clonotype: Its antigen remains unidentified.

The CDR3 consists of 13 residues. V gave up 0 bases and J gave up 6 bases, with 10 bases separating them. Germline CDR1 is SGHRS and CDR2 is YFSETQ. The material sequenced was peripheral blood. This TCR came from an adult man with Graves' ophthalmopathy. The chain combines TRBV5-1 with TRBJ2-7, with D possibly matching TRBD2 (5 bases). The CDR3 spells CASSLGTFGEQYF. CDR3 sequence (DNA): TGCGCCAGCAGCTTGGGGACTTTCGGCGAGCAGTACTTC.